Below are 25 T cell receptor beta chains sequenced from a single sample in a study of cytomegalovirus exposure and HLA in healthy donors. This PCR relied on a set of 60 Vbeta primers and 13 Jbeta primers. Sequencing used immunoSEQ multiplex PCR; TCRdb keeps in-frame clones, though not all of them. The table includes 85,000 to 110,000 clones, roughly 66% detected once. Specimen: PBMCs. The receptor source for this set is a woman aged 50 to 60 in good health and CMV-seronegative.

The rearrangement uses TRBV6-5 and TRBJ1-4; 7 positions match TRBD1. In germline, CDR1 is MNHEY, CDR2 SVGAGI. Trimming at V came to 6 bases and at J to 6 bases, leaving 4 bases not matched to a gene. This CDR3 is built from 13 residues. CDR3 DNA: TGTGCCAGCAGCCCTGGGACAGATGAAAAACTGTTTTTT. It is translated as CASSPGTDEKLFF.

The chain's CDR3 is CASQESGANVLTF. The CDR3 DNA follows: TGTGCCAGTCAAGAGTCTGGGGCCAACGTCCTGACTTTC. This rearrangement joins TRBV25-1 to TRBJ2-6; D is unclear. Trimming took 9 bases from V and 1 from J, leaving 7 bases between them. Germline V gene sequence: CDR1 MGHDK, CDR2 SYGVNS. The CDR3 is made up of 13 amino acids.

The genes are TRBV19 and TRBJ1-3; a weak D match, TRBD1 (6 bases). From germline, CDR1 is LNHDA and CDR2 SQIVND (reference sequence). V gave up 1 base and J gave up 0 bases, with 13 bases separating them. There are 17 residues in the CDR3. CDR3 in DNA: TGTGCCAGTAGTATAGGTGGGGGCCGCTCCTCTGGAAACACCATATATTTT. The encoded protein is CASSIGGGRSSGNTIYF.

This clone has just one count. The CDR3 region is CASSESLAGPDTQYF. Written as DNA, the CDR3 is TGCGCCAGCAGTGAGTCTCTAGCGGGGCCAGATACGCAGTATTTT. V gene TRBV10-2 combines with J gene TRBJ2-3; TRBD2 matches at 9 bases. The V and J ends lost 0 bases and 4 bases, in that order; junction bases with no gene match: 2. CDR3 size: 15 residues. Germline CDR1 and CDR2: WSHSY and SAAADI.

This clone was seen only a few times. The chain employs TRBV7-3 and TRBJ2-1; 9 bases match TRBD2. In germline, CDR1 is SGHTA, CDR2 FQGTGA. CDR3 length equals 20 residues. V trimming: 1 base; J trimming: 4 bases; junction bases outside the gene matches: 17. DNA of the CDR3: TGTGCCAGCAGCTTAAGAGGGGGCCGGGTAGCGGGAGCGGGTTACAATGAGCAGTTCTTC. It translates to CASSLRGGRVAGAGYNEQFF. Full variable domain (remainder filled in from reference TRBV7-3 and TRBJ2-1): GAGVSQTPSNKVTEKGKYVELRCDPISGHTALYWYRQSLGQGPEFLIYFQGTGAADDSGLPNDRFFAVRPEGSVSTLKIQRTERGDSAVYLCASSLRGGRVAGAGYNEQFFGPGTRLTVL.

The chain combines TRBV27 with TRBJ2-7; tentative D call: TRBD2 (5 bases). The CDR3 extends over 15 amino acids. Between the trimmed V and J ends, which lost 6 bases and 2 bases, there was a span of 17 bases. Germline CDR1 MNHEY, CDR2 SMNVEV (reference sequence). The CDR3 loop is CASRPTSPGPYEQYF. CDR3 bases: TGTGCCAGCAGACCAACTAGTCCGGGTCCCTACGAGCAGTACTTC.

This chain links TRBV7-2 with TRBJ2-5; 14 bases line up with TRBD2. Trimming took 5 bases from V and 12 from J; bases not matched to a gene: 17. The germline V gene encodes CDR1 SGHTA and CDR2 FQGNSA. This CDR3 has 17 amino acids. In nucleotides, the CDR3 is TGTGCCAGCAGCAAGACTAGCGGGGGGGACATGAGATATTATAAGTACTTC. It yields the protein CASSKTSGGDMRYYKYF.

The chain employs TRBV11-2 and TRBJ2-5; TRBD2 aligns across 8 bases. Germline CDR1 and CDR2: SGHAT and FQNNGV. Unmatched junction bases numbered 7, after V lost 1 base and J lost 3 bases. The CDR3 covers 16 residues. In DNA form, the CDR3 reads TGTGCCAGCAGCTTAGCGAGCGGGAGATTGGAAGAGACCCAGTACTTC. Amino acids: CASSLASGRLEETQYF.

The genes are TRBV7-7 and TRBJ2-1; the D is unclear. Trimming left V 5 bases short and J 0 bases short, with 8 bases between. The CDR3 sequence is 14 residues long. In germline, CDR1 is SSHAT, CDR2 FNYEAQ (reference sequence). This CDR3 is CASSPSGSYNEQFF. The CDR3 DNA is TGTGCCAGCAGCCCGAGTGGCTCCTACAATGAGCAGTTCTTC. The full variable domain, completed using reference TRBV7-7 and TRBJ2-1, is GAGVSQSPRYKVTKRGQDVTLRCDPISSHATLYWYQQALGQGPEFLTYFNYEAQPDKSGLPSDRFSAERPEGSISTLTIQRTEQRDSAMYRCASSPSGSYNEQFFGPGTRLTVL.

This clone came up a few times. This chain connects TRBV19 to TRBJ2-1; TRBD2 matches at 8 bases. CDR3 size: 13 residues. V shed 5 bases and J 7 bases; nucleotides not matched to a gene: 4. Per germline, CDR1 LNHDA and CDR2 SQIVND (reference sequence). The CDR3 is CASSRGGRNEQFF. CDR3 DNA: TGTGCCAGTAGTCGGGGGGGCCGGAATGAGCAGTTCTTC.

The V gene is TRBV6-5, the J gene TRBJ1-2; D is uncertain. CDR1 is MNHEY and CDR2 is SVGAGI in the germline V gene. The germline V and J ends were trimmed by 2 bases and 5 bases, with 6 bases remaining between them. CDR3 length: 12 residues. CDR3 in amino acids: CASSYRGYGYTF. The DNA for the CDR3 is TGTGCCAGCAGTTACCGAGGGTATGGCTACACCTTC.

The chain uses TRBV2 and TRBJ2-3; 9 positions match TRBD2. Germline V gene lookup returns CDR1 SNHLY and CDR2 FYNNEI. This CDR3 has 16 amino acids. Trimming at V came to 2 bases and at J to 3 bases, leaving 6 bases not matched to a gene. CDR3 sequence: CASSERAGGRTDTQYF. CDR3 DNA: TGTGCCAGCAGTGAACGGGCGGGAGGGAGGACAGATACGCAGTATTTT.

The V call is TRBV11-3, the J call TRBJ1-2; 11 nucleotides agree with TRBD1. V dropped 1 base and J dropped 14; count of bases not matched to a gene: 6. Germline values: CDR1 SGHNT, CDR2 YENEEA. The CDR3 spans 13 residues. The CDR3 DNA reads as TGTGCCAGCAGCTTAGCAGCGGACAGGGGGCAAACCTTC. Amino acid sequence: CASSLAADRGQTF.

The genes are TRBV6-6 and TRBJ2-3; possible D gene TRBD2, 6 bases. Germline assignment: CDR1 MNHNY and CDR2 SVGAGI (reference sequence). The CDR3 is made up of 14 amino acids. The ends were cut back, 6 bases at V and 2 bases at J, with 12 bases in the middle. CDR3: CASSGGIATDTQYF. The CDR3 DNA sequence: TGTGCCAGCAGCGGAGGGATCGCCACAGATACGCAGTATTTT.

This clone appeared once. The V gene is TRBV5-1, the J gene TRBJ2-1; 12 bases align to TRBD2. J was trimmed by 4 bases and V by 2 bases; bases with no gene match: 4. This CDR3 contains 16 residues. From germline, CDR1 is SGHRS and CDR2 YFSETQ. The CDR3 bases are TGCGCCAGCAGCTTTAGCCTAGCGGGAGGGTACAATGAGCAGTTCTTC. Amino acids: CASSFSLAGGYNEQFF. The full variable domain, completed using reference TRBV5-1 and TRBJ2-1, is KAGVTQTPRYLIKTRGQQVTLSCSPISGHRSVSWYQQTPGQGLQFLFEYFSETQRNKGNFPGRFSGRQFSNSRSEMNVSTLELGDSALYLCASSFSLAGGYNEQFFGPGTRLTVL.

V is TRBV7-2 and J is TRBJ2-1; 8 bases map to TRBD2. Germline values: CDR1 SGHTA, CDR2 FQGNSA. The V gene end was trimmed by 1 base and the J gene end by 9 bases; junction bases not matched to a gene: 8. There are 15 residues in the CDR3. In nucleotides, the CDR3 is TGTGCCAGCAGCTTAGTGGGACTAGGGGGGGTTGAGCAGTTCTTC. It encodes CASSLVGLGGVEQFF.

This rearrangement joins TRBV15 to TRBJ2-1; possible D gene TRBD2, 6 bases. Germline V gene sequence: CDR1 LNHNV, CDR2 YYDKDF (reference sequence). V was clipped by 1 base and J by 10 bases, with 11 bases between them. The CDR3 is 13 residues long. The CDR3 loop is CATSRGPGEEQFF. The CDR3 DNA reads TGTGCCACCAGCAGAGGGCCGGGGGAAGAGCAGTTCTTC.

This clone was seen once. The gene calls are TRBV19 and TRBJ1-1, with a possible D match to TRBD1 (5 bases). With 10 bases removed from V and 0 bases from J, the gap between germline ends came to 18 bases. This CDR3 spans 15 amino acids. Germline assignment: CDR1 LNHDA and CDR2 SQIVND (reference sequence). The CDR3 here is CATNRGYGLNTEAFF. The DNA of the CDR3 is TGTGCCACCAATCGGGGGTACGGACTGAACACTGAAGCTTTCTTT.

This clone came up a few times. The chain employs TRBV2 and TRBJ2-7; TRBD1 agrees at 9 bases. Per germline, CDR1 SNHLY and CDR2 FYNNEI. The CDR3 is 13 residues long. V lost 8 bases to trimming and J lost 5 bases; unmatched junction nucleotides: 7. This CDR3 is CASVTDRGDEQYF. The DNA of the CDR3 is TGTGCCAGCGTTACGGACAGGGGAGACGAGCAGTACTTC.

The table lists this clone with a few counts. V usage is TRBV7-9 and J usage is TRBJ1-6; TRBD1 matches 7 bases. Germline CDR1 and CDR2: SEHNR and FQNEAQ (reference sequence). Trimming removed 5 bases from V and 6 bases from J; junction bases left unmatched: 7. The CDR3 runs to 15 residues. The CDR3 reads CASSPRDSLNSPLHF. In nucleotides, the CDR3 is TGTGCCAGCAGCCCCAGGGACAGCCTTAATTCACCCCTCCACTTT.

This sequence joins TRBV7-9 and TRBJ1-5; D call uncertain. This CDR3 has 12 residues. Trimming stripped 6 bases from V and 7 bases from J, with 10 bases between. In germline, CDR1 is SEHNR, CDR2 FQNEAQ (reference sequence). The chain's CDR3 is CASSRAAQPQHF. The CDR3, as DNA: TGTGCCAGCAGTCGTGCGGCGCAGCCCCAGCATTTT.

This chain uses TRBV10-1 with TRBJ2-5; 11 bases match TRBD2. Germline loops: CDR1 WNHNN, CDR2 SYGVQD (reference sequence). The CDR3 loop spans 17 amino acids. V dropped 2 bases and J dropped 3; count of bases not matched to a gene: 8. CDR3 nucleotides: TGCGCCAGCAGTGAGAGCCCTCAGGGACTAGCGGAAGAGACCCAGTACTTC. The encoded protein is CASSESPQGLAEETQYF.

This clone has only a few counts. V and J are TRBV5-6 and TRBJ1-6; TRBD1 matches 7 bases. Germline values: CDR1 SGHDT, CDR2 YYEEEE. Losses at the gene ends were 4 bases for V and 7 bases for J; bases not matched to a gene: 8. The CDR3 has 15 amino acids. CDR3 bases: TGTGCCAGCAGCCCTTTCGACAGGGAGAATTCACCCCTCCACTTT. Its translation: CASSPFDRENSPLHF.

This clone was observed a few times. The rearrangement links TRBV7-2 to TRBJ2-3; 11 nucleotides match TRBD2. Germline V gene lookup returns CDR1 SGHTA and CDR2 FQGNSA. CDR3 length equals 16 residues. With V trimmed by 6 bases and J by 2 bases, 7 bases remained unmatched. The CDR3 DNA reads as TGTGCCAGCAGACAAACTAGCGGGGGCAACACAGATACGCAGTATTTT. This encodes CASRQTSGGNTDTQYF.

This clone was detected only a few times. This sequence joins TRBV7-8 and TRBJ2-1; D is perhaps TRBD2 (6 bases). V was clipped by 7 bases and J by 2 bases, with 12 bases between them. This CDR3 has 14 amino acids. In germline, CDR1 is SGHVS, CDR2 FQNEAQ. The CDR3 here is CASNKLAAYNEQFF. CDR3 bases: TGTGCCAGCAACAAACTAGCCGCCTACAATGAGCAGTTCTTC.